The rows below give T cell receptor beta chains drawn from one sample of a study of T cell responses to AZD1222 COVID-19 vaccine. Libraries were prepared by immunoSEQ multiplex PCR; TCRdb keeps only in-frame clonotypes and omits some of them. The sample gives some 82,000 clones, about 90% of which show up once; 5% to 6% is in the top ten. Source: peripheral blood, taken on day 0 of AZD1222 vaccination. The receptors were gathered from an adult in good health. Each CDR3 is given with its conserved first and last residue. A D gene is named only where the DNA matches it firmly. A row's size may be missing; if present it is once, few, many or a size class.

j_call,v_call,d_call,clone_size,cdr3_nt,cdr3_aa
TRBJ1-4,TRBV6-2/TRBV6-3,TRBD1,-,TGTGCCAGCAGTCGGGGACAGGGAGGAGAAAAACTGTTTTTT,CASSRGQGGEKLFF
TRBJ1-6,TRBV7-8,-,once,TGTGCCAGCAGCTTATCATTCGGGGGGTCAGATTCACCCCTCCACTTT,CASSLSFGGSDSPLHF
TRBJ2-1,TRBV27,-,-,TGTGCCAGCAGTTTCCTTCAGGGCTTGACGGATCAGTTCTTC,CASSFLQGLTDQFF
TRBJ1-5,TRBV2,-,-,TGTGCCAGCAGCGATAGGACGGCTAGCAATCAGCCCCAGCATTTT,CASSDRTASNQPQHF
TRBJ2-5,TRBV11-2,TRBD2,-,TGTGCCAGCAGCTTAGTACTAGCGTATAAAGAGACCCAGTACTTC,CASSLVLAYKETQYF
TRBJ2-5,TRBV3-1/TRBV3-2,-,-,TGTGCCAGCAGCCAAGGATCGGGGAGTAAGACCCAGTACTTC,CASSQGSGSKTQYF
TRBJ1-1,TRBV3-1/TRBV3-2,-,once,TGTGCCAGCAGCCTAACGGGGGGGGCCAGCACTGAAGCTTTCTTT,CASSLTGGASTEAFF
TRBJ1-5,TRBV6-2/TRBV6-3,-,-,TGTGCCAGCAGTTACGTCGGGGGGGCGGGTCAGCCCCAGCATTTT,CASSYVGGAGQPQHF
TRBJ1-2,TRBV4-1,-,-,TGCGCCAGCAGCCCAGTTGGGGAGCATCGGTCTGGCTACACCTTC,CASSPVGEHRSGYTF
TRBJ1-2,TRBV20-1,TRBD1,medium-sized,TGCAGTGCTAGTGGGATTCGGGACAGCGTCTATGGCTACACCTTC,CSASGIRDSVYGYTF
TRBJ2-1,TRBV5-1,TRBD2,-,TGCGCCAGCAGCGATTCGAGCGGGGGGGTTGTTTGGGATGAGCAGTTCTTC,CASSDSSGGVVWDEQFF
TRBJ1-1,TRBV7-8,TRBD1,once,TGTGCCAGCAGCTTAGCCCAGGGGGGGATCACTGAAGCTTTCTTT,CASSLAQGGITEAFF
TRBJ1-1,TRBV4-2,-,-,TGTGCCAGCAGCCACTTAGAAGGGGCAGGAGCTTTCTTT,CASSHLEGAGAFF
TRBJ2-7,TRBV7-7,TRBD1,-,TGTGCTAGCAGCTCGGGACAGGGTGCGCAGTACTTC,CASSSGQGAQYF
TRBJ1-2,TRBV29-1,-,once,TGCAGCGTTTCAAACAGGGATCGTGCTAACTATGGCTACACCTTC,CSVSNRDRANYGYTF
TRBJ2-3,TRBV7-9,TRBD2,-,TGTGCCAGCAGCCCTCCGGGGGGGTATAGTTCAGATACGCAGTATTTT,CASSPPGGYSSDTQYF
TRBJ1-1,TRBV9,-,-,TGTGCCAGCAGCGTCAATGAGGACAGTTCGGACACTGAAGCTTTCTTT,CASSVNEDSSDTEAFF
TRBJ1-1,TRBV27,-,-,TGTGCCAGCAAAACAGGGAGGGTCACTGAAGCTTTCTTT,CASKTGRVTEAFF
TRBJ2-1,TRBV6-4,TRBD1,-,TGTGCCAGCAGTGACGGACAGGGGGGGGATGAGCAGTTCTTC,CASSDGQGGDEQFF
TRBJ1-4,TRBV14,-,-,TGTGCCAGCAGCCCACTGTCAGATGAAAAACTGTTTTTT,CASSPLSDEKLFF
TRBJ1-1,TRBV6-6,TRBD1,-,TGTGCCAGCACCAAGACTTCAGGGGGCACTGAAGCTTTCTTT,CASTKTSGGTEAFF
TRBJ1-1,TRBV2,-,few,TGTGCCAGCACCTCACCGGGACTTCGGGGGGAAGACACTGAAGCTTTCTTT,CASTSPGLRGEDTEAFF
TRBJ1-2,TRBV19,-,-,TGTGCCAGTAGTATAGAAGGATCCAGGGGTGGCTACACCTTC,CASSIEGSRGGYTF
TRBJ1-2,TRBV11-3,-,-,TGTGCCAGCAGCTTAAAATGGGGCGGAGGTGGCTACACCTTC,CASSLKWGGGGYTF
TRBJ2-2,TRBV4-3,-,-,TGCGCCAGCAGCCAAGGTCCCCTTTACACCGGGGAGCTGTTTTTT,CASSQGPLYTGELFF
TRBJ2-1,TRBV12-5,-,-,TGTGCTAGTGGTTTGTTGCTCAATGAGCAGTTCTTC,CASGLLLNEQFF
TRBJ1-1,TRBV5-6,-,few,TGTGCCAGCAGTCTCTGGGTTGGGGTACGGCTTAACACTGAAGCTTTCTTT,CASSLWVGVRLNTEAFF
TRBJ1-6,TRBV19,-,-,TGTGCCAGTAGTGTAACCTTGGACAATTCACCCCTCCACTTT,CASSVTLDNSPLHF
TRBJ2-3,TRBV24-1,TRBD2,-,TGTGCCACCAGTGAAGCGGGGGCTGCTACAGATACGCAGTATTTT,CATSEAGAATDTQYF